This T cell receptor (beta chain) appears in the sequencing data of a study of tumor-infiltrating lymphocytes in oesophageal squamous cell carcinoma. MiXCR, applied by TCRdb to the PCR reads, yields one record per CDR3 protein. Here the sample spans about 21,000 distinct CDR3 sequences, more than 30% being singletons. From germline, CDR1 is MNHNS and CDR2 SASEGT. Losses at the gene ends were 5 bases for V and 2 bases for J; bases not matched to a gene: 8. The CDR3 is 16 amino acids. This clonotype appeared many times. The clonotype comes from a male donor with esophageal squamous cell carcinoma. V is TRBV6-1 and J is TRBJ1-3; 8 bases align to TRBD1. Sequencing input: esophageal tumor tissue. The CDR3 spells CASSTSEDRAGNTIYF. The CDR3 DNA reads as TGTGCCAGCAGTACCTCCGAGGACAGGGCTGGAAACACCATATATTTT.